These 27 T cell receptor beta chains were all obtained from the same sample, sequenced in a study of T cells in Graves' hyperthyroidism and ophthalmopathy (dated by TCRdb to between 2018 and 2021). Library generation was performed with multiplex PCR. The data were produced on an Illumina HiSeq 2000. The TCR beta CDR3 regions were amplified from the RNA transcripts. A first-round RT-PCR of the TCR CDR3 used the HTBI primer set with the Qiagen OneStep RT-PCR kit. The raw public reads went through TCRdb reprocessing: fastp at Q25, MiXCR clone calling, in-frame beta chains kept. Rows matching on CDR3 protein sequence are summarized as one entry with the most common DNA and genes. The sample yields about 200,000 distinct CDR3 sequences; around a sixth were counted once. The ten largest clones capture around 52% of the sample. Source material: blood. These receptor sequences come from a woman in her fifties or sixties with Graves' hyperthyroidism.

This clonotype was seen a few times. The gene calls are TRBV12-3 or TRBV12-4 and TRBJ1-3; D gene ambiguous. The CDR3 contains 14 residues. Trimming shortened V by 6 bases and J by 1 base, and 10 bases separated the two germline ends. The CDR3 is CASSTLGSGNTIYF. The DNA for the CDR3 is TGTGCCAGCAGCACCCTGGGGTCTGGAAACACCATATATTTT.

This clonotype was counted at least ten times. V usage is TRBV2 and J usage is TRBJ2-3, with D perhaps TRBD2 (5 bases). Per germline, CDR1 SNHLY and CDR2 FYNNEI. CDR3 length: 15 amino acids. V dropped 4 bases and J dropped 0 bases, with 11 bases sitting between them. CDR3 DNA sequence: TGTGCCAGCAGTGCGACGGGGTCTAGCACAGATACGCAGTATTTT. It yields the protein CASSATGSSTDTQYF.

The CDR3 protein is CASSQGSLAGTNEQFF. Written as DNA, the CDR3 is TGTGCCAGCAGCCAAGGATCCCTAGCGGGGACCAATGAGCAGTTCTTC. The chain carries TRBV4-2 and TRBJ2-1; 9 positions agree with TRBD2. Germline lookup yields CDR1 LGHNA and CDR2 YNFKEQ. The CDR3 runs to 16 residues. V gave up 1 base and J gave up 6 bases; unmatched junction bases: 7.

Ten or more counts support this clonotype. The V call is TRBV5-1, the J call TRBJ2-2, with TRBD2 identical over 9 bases. The V and J ends lost 5 bases and 1 base, in that order; junction bases with no gene match: 3. This CDR3 contains 15 residues. Germline V gene data show CDR1 as SGHRS and CDR2 as YFSETQ. DNA for the CDR3: TGCGCCAGCAGGGGACTAGCAGAGAACACCGGGGAGCTGTTTTTT. This translates into CASRGLAENTGELFF.

The J gene is TRBJ1-2, the V gene TRBV10-3; no clear D gene. Trimming stripped 3 bases from V and 9 bases from J, with 14 bases between. The CDR3 has 13 amino acids. Germline V gene data show CDR1 as ENHRY and CDR2 as SYGVKD. Written as DNA, the CDR3 is TGTGCCATCAGTGAAGTTAGTGGAGGGAGCTACACCTTC. Amino acids: CAISEVSGGSYTF.

This clonotype appeared many times. This sequence joins TRBV27 and TRBJ2-7; TRBD2 matches 9 bases. J gave up 2 bases and V 3 bases, and 5 bases lay outside the gene matches. Looked up from germline, CDR1 is MNHEY and CDR2 is SMNVEV (reference sequence). The CDR3 is made up of 15 amino acids. CDR3 in amino acids: CASSFRREGPYEQYF. The CDR3 nucleotides are TGTGCCAGCAGTTTCCGGCGGGAGGGCCCCTACGAGCAGTACTTC.

The rearrangement joins TRBV6-1 to TRBJ1-6, with D unresolved. The germline V gene encodes CDR1 MNHNS and CDR2 SASEGT. The length of the CDR3 is 13 residues. Trimming shortened V by 8 bases and J by 4 bases, and 9 bases separated the two germline ends. The DNA for the CDR3 is TGTGCCAGCTCAACCTCGTATAATTCACCCCTCCACTTT. It specifies CASSTSYNSPLHF.

This chain links TRBV5-1 with TRBJ1-6; no clear D. The length of the CDR3 is 13 residues. V lost 0 bases and J 6 bases, leaving 4 bases between the germline ends. Germline V gives CDR1 SGHRS, CDR2 YFSETQ. The CDR3 nucleotides are TGCGCCAGCAGCTTGGAGGCTAATTCACCCCTCCACTTT. Its protein is CASSLEANSPLHF.

This clonotype came up many times. The chain employs TRBV6-5 and TRBJ1-2; no definite D call. This CDR3 spans 14 amino acids. CDR1 MNHEY and CDR2 SVGAGI come from the germline V gene. V gave up 0 bases and J gave up 7 bases, with 12 bases separating them. Written as DNA, the CDR3 is TGTGCCAGCAGTTACTCCCCCCAGGCAGCTGGCTACACCTTC. It codes for CASSYSPQAAGYTF.

This clonotype has only a few counts. This chain links TRBV12-3 or TRBV12-4 with TRBJ1-3; tentatively, D is TRBD1 (5 bases). Trimming cost V 5 bases and J 9 bases, with 17 bases left between them. CDR3 length equals 14 residues. The CDR3 protein is CASSTERGTGTIYF. CDR3 nucleotides: TGTGCCAGCAGTACCGAAAGGGGCACAGGCACCATATATTTT.

In this sample, this clonotype turned up many times. V and J are TRBV27 and TRBJ1-1; 8 nucleotides match TRBD1. Germline CDR1 is MNHEY and CDR2 is SMNVEV (reference sequence). The CDR3 spans 12 residues. Unmatched junction bases numbered 5, after V lost 8 bases and J lost 6 bases. CDR3: CASSDRGAEAFF. CDR3 nucleotides: TGTGCCAGCTCTGACAGGGGCGCTGAAGCTTTCTTT.

This clonotype was recorded at least ten times. This chain connects TRBV7-8 to TRBJ1-1; 9 nucleotides agree with TRBD1. CDR1 is SGHVS and CDR2 is FQNEAQ in the germline V gene. The CDR3 has 14 residues. With V trimmed by 5 bases and J by 4 bases, 5 bases remained unmatched. CDR3 coding DNA: TGTGCCAGCAGCGAGGGACAGGGTATCACTGAAGCTTTCTTT. This encodes CASSEGQGITEAFF.

This clonotype occurred a few times. J is TRBJ1-4 and V is TRBV6-9, with a possible D match to TRBD1 (6 bases). This CDR3 is 16 amino acids long. Deletions cut 4 bases from V and 0 bases from J, with 12 bases between. The germline V gene has CDR1 MNHGY and CDR2 SVAAGI. In DNA, the CDR3 is TGTGCCAGCAGTTCCCCGGGACATTCAACTAATGAAAAACTGTTTTTT. It encodes CASSSPGHSTNEKLFF.

Comment on this clonotype: A much larger clone differs from this one at a single base, so this may be a read error. The chain couples TRBV11-3 to TRBJ2-7; either TRBD1 or TRBD2 may supply D (5 bases each). The CDR3 runs to 15 residues. Between the trimmed V and J ends, which lost 1 base and 2 bases, there was a span of 12 bases. Germline CDR1 reads SGHNT; CDR2 reads YENEEA. The CDR3 sequence: CASSLVMGEPYEQYF. Written as DNA, the CDR3 is TGTGCCAGCAGCTTAGTGATGGGGGAACCCTACGAGCAGTACTTC.

The chain uses TRBV4-1 and TRBJ2-3; the D is unclear. CDR3 length equals 15 residues. V was pared by 1 base and J by 5 bases, with 13 bases between. CDR1 is MGHRA and CDR2 is YSYEKL in the germline V gene. CDR3 in DNA: TGCGCCAGCAGCCAAGGCCACCCGATGGGAGATACGCAGTATTTT. This encodes CASSQGHPMGDTQYF.

The genes are TRBV19 and TRBJ2-2, with 10 bases identical to TRBD2. V lost 7 bases and J lost 8; bases outside the gene matches: 10. Per germline, CDR1 LNHDA and CDR2 SQIVND (reference sequence). CDR3 length: 15 amino acids. CDR3 sequence (DNA): TGTGCCAGTACCCCAGCGGGAGGGCCTGGGGGGGAGCTGTTTTTT. It yields the protein CASTPAGGPGGELFF.

This clonotype was recorded many times. The V and J genes are TRBV12-3 or TRBV12-4 and TRBJ2-1; D is perhaps TRBD1 (6 bases). V was pared by 3 bases and J by 6 bases, with 12 bases between. CDR3 length equals 14 residues. CDR3 sequence (DNA): TGTGCCAGCAGTTTTCGGACAGATCTCAATGAGCAGTTCTTC. Protein: CASSFRTDLNEQFF.

This clonotype was picked up many times. The genes are TRBV4-1 and TRBJ2-5, with a tentative D call TRBD2 (5 bases). The CDR3 covers 14 residues. The V gene's germline CDR1 is MGHRA and CDR2 YSYEKL. The V and J ends lost 1 base and 5 bases respectively, with 11 bases between them. CDR3 DNA: TGCGCCAGCAGCCAAGGCCTCAGGAGGGAGACCCAGTACTTC. As protein: CASSQGLRRETQYF.

Many counts were recorded for this clonotype. This rearrangement joins TRBV7-8 to TRBJ2-3; D remains ambiguous. CDR1 and CDR2 (germline): SGHVS, FQNEAQ. The CDR3 sequence is 14 residues long. V lost 4 bases to trimming and J lost 3 bases, with 11 bases between them. This CDR3 is CASSYPLGTDTQYF. In DNA, the CDR3 is TGTGCCAGCAGCTATCCCTTGGGGACAGATACGCAGTATTTT.

This chain joins TRBV12-5 and TRBJ2-7; no firm D call. The CDR3 extends over 12 amino acids. CDR1 is LGHNT, CDR2 FRNRAP, per germline. Between the trimmed V and J ends, which lost 1 base and 6 bases, there was a span of 7 bases. The CDR3 DNA follows: TGTGCTAGTGGTTTGGCCCCGGGCGAGCAGTACTTC. It yields the protein CASGLAPGEQYF.

This clonotype was seen repeatedly, ten times or more. Relative to the germline gene, one junction end is altered; a read error may explain this. This chain uses TRBV7-9 with TRBJ2-1; 12 bases match TRBD2. CDR1 is SEHNR, CDR2 FQNEAQ, per germline (reference sequence). The length of the CDR3 is 14 residues. This chain's CDR3 is CASSLAGGRYEQFF. CDR3 DNA: TGTGCCAGCAGCCTAGCGGGAGGGAGGTATGAGCAGTTCTTC.

Comment on this clonotype: Given a much more abundant clone one base away, this may be a read error. This chain links TRBV29-1 with TRBJ2-5; D unresolved. The J call may be in error: the DNA end matches TRBJ2-1 better. The CDR3 has 11 amino acids. Germline CDR1 SQVTM, CDR2 ANQGSEA. CDR3 DNA sequence: TGCAGCGTTGACGACCAAGAGACCCAGTTCTTC. Protein: CSVDDQETQFF.

A few counts support this clonotype. J is TRBJ2-4 and V is TRBV12-3 or TRBV12-4; D is unclear. This CDR3 is built from 14 residues. V shed 5 bases and J shed 2 bases, with 10 bases lying between them. In nucleotides, the CDR3 is TGTGCCAGCAGTCCCAACAGATCCAAAAACATTCAGTACTTC. It translates to CASSPNRSKNIQYF.

This clonotype occurred many times. V gene TRBV5-1 combines with J gene TRBJ1-1; D may be TRBD1 (5 bases). CDR1 and CDR2 (germline): SGHRS, YFSETQ. CDR3 length equals 14 residues. V gave up 0 bases and J gave up 5 bases, with 11 bases separating them. The CDR3 bases are TGCGCCAGCAGCTTGGGCGCAGGGAGGACTGAAGCTTTCTTT. Its translation: CASSLGAGRTEAFF.

This clonotype was seen repeatedly, ten times or more. V is TRBV11-3 and J is TRBJ1-1; no clear D gene. The V end lost 5 bases, the J end lost 8 bases, and 12 bases lay between the germline ends. This CDR3 contains 12 residues. Germline-derived CDR1 and CDR2 are SGHNT and YENEEA. CDR3 protein: CASSPGSGEAFF. CDR3 sequence (DNA): TGTGCCAGCAGCCCCGGTTCCGGAGAAGCTTTCTTT. The full variable domain, in which reference TRBV11-3 and TRBJ1-1 provide the parts outside the CDR3, is EAGVVQSPRYKIIEKKQPVAFWCNPISGHNTLYWYLQNLGQGPELLIRYENEEAVDDSQLPKDRFSAERLKGVDSTLKIQPAELGDSAVYLCASSPGSGEAFFGQGTRLTVV.

This clonotype has ten or more counts. The gene calls are TRBV6-1 and TRBJ2-1, with D perhaps TRBD1 (6 bases). The CDR3 is 15 amino acids. CDR1 MNHNS and CDR2 SASEGT come from the germline V gene. The V end lost 5 bases, the J end lost 2 bases, and 13 bases lay between the germline ends. The CDR3 here is CASSIRQDPYNEQFF. The CDR3 nucleotides read TGTGCCAGCAGTATACGACAGGACCCCTACAATGAGCAGTTCTTC.

This chain uses TRBV2 with TRBJ2-1; 8 bases match TRBD2. The CDR3 has 12 amino acids. V was clipped by 10 bases and J by 8 bases; unmatched bases: 7. The germline CDR1 and CDR2 sequences are SNHLY and FYNNEI. Here the CDR3 DNA reads TGTGCCACCCTCTTAGCGGGATATGAGCAGTTCTTC. Its protein product is CATLLAGYEQFF.